The 18 T cell receptor beta chains listed next were all sequenced from one sample in a study of OX40 agonist ivuxolimab in advanced cancers. The library was generated by the immunoSEQ multiplex PCR assay. In TCRdb, the immuneACCESS table is reduced to in-frame sequences with V and J assigned. These tables do not hold every clone; where another copy was compared, an unresolved V gene accounts for under half, and the others remain unexplained. A total of about 70,000 clones appear in this sample, roughly 78% of them only once. Jointly, the top ten make up 5% to 6.5% of the sample. The material was CD4+ or CD8+ T cells sorted from blood, obtained in a trial of the OX40 agonist ivuxolimab. Receptors were obtained from an adult with an advanced solid tumor such as melanoma, head and neck, liver or kidney cancer.

The J gene is TRBJ1-6, the V gene TRBV5-1; no firm D call. V gave up 2 bases and J gave up 14 bases, with 14 bases separating them. CDR1 and CDR2 (germline): SGHRS, YFSETQ. The CDR3 consists of 13 residues. CDR3 sequence: CASSFDTGFSLHF. CDR3 DNA sequence: TGCGCCAGCAGCTTTGATACGGGCTTTTCCCTCCACTTT.

The genes are TRBV19 and TRBJ1-5; D not resolved. This CDR3 comprises 15 residues. From germline, CDR1 is LNHDA and CDR2 SQIVND (reference sequence). The V end was cut by 7 bases, the J end by 1 base, with 14 bases between. Here the CDR3 reads CASKDISRSNQPQHF. The CDR3 DNA is TGTGCCAGTAAAGATATCTCGAGGAGCAATCAGCCCCAGCATTTT.

The chain is built from TRBV27 and TRBJ2-2; D perhaps matches TRBD1 (6 bases). The CDR3 is 19 amino acids. Trimming left V 2 bases short and J 4 bases short, with 23 bases between. CDR1 is MNHEY, CDR2 SMNVEV, per germline (reference sequence). CDR3 sequence (DNA): TGTGCCAGCAGTTTACGGGCAGGGGTCCTGCGACTGGGCACCGGGGAGCTGTTTTTT. Its protein is CASSLRAGVLRLGTGELFF.

The chain recombines TRBV4-3 with TRBJ2-1, with D possibly being TRBD2 (6 bases). The CDR3 consists of 12 residues. Trimming shortened V by 4 bases and J by 5 bases, and 6 bases separated the two germline ends. CDR1 and CDR2 from the germline V gene are LGHNA and YSLEER. CDR3 region: CASSRGDNEQFF. The CDR3 coding sequence is TGCGCCAGCAGCCGGGGGGACAATGAGCAGTTCTTC.

This chain joins TRBV27 and TRBJ1-6; 10 nucleotides agree with TRBD1. Looked up from germline, CDR1 is MNHEY and CDR2 is SMNVEV (reference sequence). V trimming: 6 bases; J trimming: 10 bases; junction bases outside the gene matches: 3. The CDR3 is 13 amino acids. CDR3 region: CASRGQGFSPLHF. CDR3 nucleotides: TGTGCCAGCAGGGGACAGGGGTTCTCACCCCTCCACTTT.

This clone was seen a single time. In DNA, the CDR3 is TGTGCCAGCAGTGGGATCCTCCTCCTCGGCACAGATACGCAGTATTTT. Its translation: CASSGILLLGTDTQYF. This sequence joins TRBV28 and TRBJ2-3; D unresolved. The V gene lost 5 bases and the J gene lost 1 base, with 16 bases spanning the gap. The germline V gene has CDR1 MDHEN and CDR2 SYDVKM. CDR3 length equals 16 residues.

V is TRBV5-1 and J is TRBJ2-7, with D unresolved. Between the trimmed V and J ends, which lost 1 base and 5 bases, there was a span of 10 bases. CDR1 is SGHRS, CDR2 YFSETQ, per germline. The CDR3 totals 13 residues. CDR3 sequence reads: CASSLWVIDEQYF. CDR3 DNA sequence: TGCGCCAGCAGCTTGTGGGTTATAGACGAGCAGTACTTC.

The genes are TRBV19 and TRBJ2-1, with D possibly being TRBD2 (5 bases). Deletions cut 5 bases from V and 10 bases from J, with 9 bases between. The germline gives CDR1 LNHDA, CDR2 SQIVND (reference sequence). The CDR3 contains 11 residues. Written as DNA, the CDR3 is TGTGCCAGTAGTGCCACGGGGGAGCAGTTCTTC. It codes for CASSATGEQFF.

The chain carries TRBV6-5 and TRBJ1-2, with a tentative D call TRBD1 (5 bases). The germline V gene has CDR1 MNHEY and CDR2 SVGAGI. CDR3 size: 13 residues. Trimming removed 1 base from V and 8 bases from J, with 11 bases in between. Written as DNA, the CDR3 is TGTGCCAGCAGTTACTGGCCAGGGAACGGCTACACCTTC. It yields the protein CASSYWPGNGYTF.

This clone has only a few counts. Sequence at one end of the junction differs from germline and may be a read error. The CDR3 here is CASSDPGGCSPF. CDR3 DNA: TGTGCCAGCAGTGACCCGGGGGGGTGTAGTCCTTTT. The chain employs TRBV6-1 and TRBJ1-4; D may be TRBD1 (5 bases). The CDR3 runs 12 residues. The germline CDR1 and CDR2 sequences are MNHNS and SASEGT.

The chain has TRBV5-1 and TRBJ2-1, with D perhaps TRBD2 (6 bases). Germline values: CDR1 SGHRS, CDR2 YFSETQ. This CDR3 has 18 residues. V dropped 0 bases and J dropped 0 bases, with 16 bases sitting between them. The CDR3 region is CASSLGRGLPSSYNEQFF. In DNA form, the CDR3 reads TGCGCCAGCAGCTTGGGGAGGGGACTTCCCAGCTCCTACAATGAGCAGTTCTTC. The full variable domain, with the rest looked up from reference TRBV5-1 and TRBJ2-1, is KAGVTQTPRYLIKTRGQQVTLSCSPISGHRSVSWYQQTPGQGLQFLFEYFSETQRNKGNFPGRFSGRQFSNSRSEMNVSTLELGDSALYLCASSLGRGLPSSYNEQFFGPGTRLTVL.

Notes on this clone: Other DNA sequences in the sample encode the same CDR3. The chain carries TRBV9 and TRBJ2-7; 12 bases map to TRBD2. V lost 2 bases to trimming and J lost 7 bases; unmatched junction nucleotides: 1. The CDR3 spans 13 residues. The germline V gene encodes CDR1 SGDLS and CDR2 YYNGEE. The CDR3 protein is CASSVGLAGEQYF. The CDR3 region has the DNA TGTGCCAGCAGCGTTGGACTAGCGGGGGAGCAGTACTTC.

This chain connects TRBV5-1 to TRBJ2-1; 7 positions agree with TRBD1. Germline CDR1 and CDR2: SGHRS and YFSETQ. CDR3 length equals 14 residues. The V gene end was trimmed by 0 bases and the J gene end by 8 bases; junction bases not matched to a gene: 5. The CDR3 sequence: CASSLGQGWDEQFF. Here the CDR3 DNA reads TGCGCCAGCAGCTTGGGACAGGGATGGGATGAGCAGTTCTTC.

The CDR3 sequence: CASSYWAGRQPQHF. The CDR3 region has the DNA TGTGCCAGCAGTTACTGGGCGGGACGGCAGCCCCAGCATTTT. The chain carries TRBV6-7 and TRBJ1-5; maybe TRBD1 (5 bases). TRBV6-7 is an ORF, with its function uncertain. This CDR3 is 14 amino acids long. Trimming cost V 1 base and J 7 bases, with 11 bases left between them.

The rearrangement links TRBV27 to TRBJ1-2, with D perhaps TRBD1 (5 bases). CDR1 and CDR2 from the germline V gene are MNHEY and SMNVEV (reference sequence). The germline V and J ends were trimmed by 5 bases and 0 bases, with 13 bases remaining between them. The CDR3 is 15 residues long. The CDR3 here is CASSATRGANYGYTF. The CDR3 region has the DNA TGTGCCAGCAGTGCTACGCGGGGGGCTAACTATGGCTACACCTTC.

DNA of the CDR3: TGTGCCAGCAGCCCCGAGAGGCTTCGGTCACCCCTCCACTTT. Protein: CASSPERLRSPLHF. This sequence joins TRBV6-1 and TRBJ1-6; D gene unclear. This CDR3 region has 14 residues. The germline CDR1 and CDR2 sequences are MNHNS and SASEGT. Trimming removed 6 bases at V and 10 bases at J, with 16 bases between.

CDR3 region: CASRQTWTAYEQYF. The CDR3 coding sequence is TGTGCCAGCAGACAAACCTGGACAGCCTACGAGCAGTACTTC. The chain couples TRBV6-5 to TRBJ2-7, with D perhaps matching TRBD1 (6 bases). CDR3 length equals 14 residues. V gave up 6 bases and J gave up 2 bases, with 14 bases separating them. The germline V gene encodes CDR1 MNHEY and CDR2 SVGAGI.

V and J are TRBV9 and TRBJ2-5; no firm D call. This CDR3 comprises 11 residues. Germline CDR1 SGDLS, CDR2 YYNGEE. V gave up 0 bases and J gave up 14 bases, with 11 bases separating them. The CDR3 DNA reads TGTGCCAGCAGCGTAGAGTCGACAATCTACTTC. Translated, it gives CASSVESTIYF.